This record covers a single T cell receptor (beta chain). Assay: immunoSEQ multiplex PCR; the TCRdb copy retains only in-frame clones and omits some. This sample has approximately 290,000 clones, with about 89% found just once. The sample originates from a study of blood T cell repertoires in COVID-19. Germline V lookup: CDR1 SGHDT, CDR2 YYEEEE. Between the trimmed V and J ends, which lost 3 bases and 2 bases, there was a span of 7 bases. The CDR3 is 13 residues long. The chain is built from TRBV5-6 and TRBJ2-3; D remains unclear. This clonotype was sampled from a man aged 30 to 39 with acute or convalescent COVID-19. The sequenced sample was peripheral blood. CDR3 nucleotides: TGTGCCAGCAGCTCAACCTACACAGATACGCAGTATTTT. Amino acids: CASSSTYTDTQYF.